This section outlines one T cell receptor (beta chain) sequence together with its context. The antigen is not known. This sample is part of a study of cytomegalovirus exposure and HLA in healthy donors. Overall study findings and caveats: In an earlier analysis, in around 590 donors, most V segments appeared productive either ~90% or ~30% of the time.

The CDR3 loop spans 14 amino acids. Germline V gene sequence: CDR1 MDHEN, CDR2 SYDVKM. The trim removed 6 bases at V and 5 bases at J, leaving 6 bases unmatched. PCR amplification relied on 60 Vbeta primers (plus 13 Jbeta primers). Clones were sequenced by immunoSEQ multiplex PCR, and TCRdb holds only the in-frame ones, with some missing. Found here are around 40,000 clones, over 60% of them singletons; the top ten hold just over 6.5%. Sequenced sample: PBMCs. This chain uses TRBV28 with TRBJ2-1, with 8 bases lining up with TRBD1. The receptor was derived from a man aged 25-40 years in good health and CMV-seronegative. The CDR3 is CASREDRVHNEQFF. CDR3 DNA: TGTGCCAGCAGGGAGGACAGGGTTCACAATGAGCAGTTCTTC.